Listed here are 17 T cell receptor beta chains from one sample, sequenced in a study of early T cells in non-severe SARS-CoV-2 infection. TCRdb re-analysed the 5' RACE reads in MiXCR, keeping a single row per CDR3 protein. The sample has approximately 38,000 distinct CDR3 sequences; about 3.9% are singletons. The specimen was whole blood. These receptors originate from an adult who was a healthcare worker with PCR-confirmed SARS-CoV-2 infection or an uninfected control (not recorded which).

This clonotype was detected ten times or more. The chain has TRBV30 and TRBJ1-6; the match to TRBD1 covers 7 bases. The CDR3 extends over 15 amino acids. The junction had 9 bases not matched to a gene; V was cut back by 3 bases and J by 7 bases. Per germline, CDR1 GTSNPN and CDR2 SVGIG (reference sequence). CDR3 sequence reads: CAWSARQGGNSPLHF. In DNA form, the CDR3 reads TGTGCCTGGAGCGCTCGACAGGGCGGGAATTCACCCCTCCACTTT.

This clonotype occurred a few times. This chain joins TRBV5-1 and TRBJ2-1, with D uncertain. V was cut by 0 bases and J by 3 bases, with 4 bases left in between. This CDR3 has 13 amino acids. CDR1 and CDR2 from the germline V gene are SGHRS and YFSETQ. CDR3 sequence: CASSLGLYNEQFF. DNA for the CDR3: TGCGCCAGCAGCTTGGGACTCTACAATGAGCAGTTCTTC.

This clonotype showed up many times. This chain links TRBV20-1 with TRBJ1-6; D gene unclear. Trimming cost V 5 bases and J 5 bases, with 13 bases left between them. From germline, CDR1 is DFQATT and CDR2 SNEGSKA (reference sequence). CDR3 length: 14 residues. The CDR3 DNA is TGCAGTGCTTGCAAGGGCCTCAATAATTCACCCCTCCACTTT. Protein product: CSACKGLNNSPLHF.

This clonotype has only a few counts. CDR3 in amino acids: CASSETSGRFGEQFF. CDR3 in DNA: TGTGCCAGCAGCGAGACTAGCGGGAGGTTTGGTGAGCAGTTCTTC. The gene calls are TRBV2 and TRBJ2-1; 13 nucleotides align to TRBD2. The V segment lost 6 bases and the J segment 9 bases; nucleotides outside the gene matches: 8. The length of the CDR3 is 15 residues. Per the germline V gene, CDR1 is SNHLY and CDR2 is FYNNEI.

This clonotype was seen more than once but under ten times. The J gene is TRBJ2-1, the V gene TRBV6-5; TRBD1 matches 9 bases. CDR1 and CDR2 from the germline V gene are MNHEY and SVGAGI. The V and J ends lost 6 bases and 6 bases, in that order; junction bases with no gene match: 15. This CDR3 is built from 17 residues. CDR3 coding DNA: TGTGCCAGCAGACCTCTCTCCGGGACAGGGTGGGGCAATGAGCAGTTCTTC. Translated, it gives CASRPLSGTGWGNEQFF.

This clonotype has a handful of counts. V is TRBV7-2 and J is TRBJ1-1; D is possibly TRBD1 (5 bases). The CDR3 runs 15 residues. V lost 5 bases to trimming and J lost 3 bases, with 16 bases between them. CDR1 is SGHTA, CDR2 FQGNSA, per germline. CDR3 sequence reads: CASSLGQGRDTEAFF. DNA of the CDR3: TGTGCCAGCAGCCTAGGGCAGGGTCGGGACACTGAAGCTTTCTTT.

This clonotype was seen repeatedly, ten times or more. The chain has TRBV7-8 and TRBJ1-1; no definite D call. The CDR3 is 16 residues long. V gave up 0 bases and J gave up 0 bases, with 11 bases separating them. Germline V gene data show CDR1 as SGHVS and CDR2 as FQNEAQ. This CDR3 reads CASSLALGSMNTEAFF. The CDR3 nucleotides read TGTGCCAGCAGCTTAGCGTTGGGCTCCATGAACACTGAAGCTTTCTTT.

This clonotype was recorded at least ten times. The chain employs TRBV20-1 and TRBJ2-3; D gene unclear. This CDR3 has 15 residues. The germline CDR1 and CDR2 sequences are DFQATT and SNEGSKA (reference sequence). V shed 2 bases and J shed 6 bases, with 18 bases lying between them. The CDR3 here is CSARWPYSIGDTQYF. As DNA, the CDR3 is TGCAGTGCTAGATGGCCGTATAGCATAGGGGATACGCAGTATTTT.

The table lists this clonotype with many counts. The J gene is TRBJ2-7, the V gene TRBV29-1, with 8 bases identical to TRBD2. Germline-derived CDR1 and CDR2 are SQVTM and ANQGSEA. CDR3 length equals 16 residues. V was clipped by 5 bases and J by 3 bases; unmatched bases: 15. The CDR3 is CSVQLVGGGPHYEQYF. As DNA, the CDR3 is TGCAGCGTTCAGTTGGTAGGCGGGGGGCCCCACTACGAGCAGTACTTC.

This clonotype occurred a few times. With a much larger clone just one base away, this may be a read error. J is TRBJ1-3 and V is TRBV12-3 or TRBV12-4; TRBD1 might be the D (5 bases). The CDR3 is 15 amino acids. Here the CDR3 reads CAGSLRAGSGNTIYF. In DNA form, the CDR3 reads TGTGCCGGCAGTTTGAGGGCAGGGTCTGGAAACACCATATATTTT.

This clonotype was picked up many times. V usage is TRBV7-6 and J usage is TRBJ2-2; 7 bases align to TRBD1. J was trimmed by 2 bases and V by 5 bases; bases with no gene match: 2. Germline V gives CDR1 SGHVS, CDR2 FNYEAQ. The CDR3 runs 14 residues. The CDR3 region is CASSEGANTGELFF. CDR3 coding DNA: TGTGCCAGCAGCGAGGGGGCTAACACCGGGGAGCTGTTTTTT.

The chain joins TRBV18 to TRBJ2-7; D call uncertain. The V end lost 0 bases, the J end lost 6 bases, and 9 bases lay between the germline ends. Per germline, CDR1 KGHSH and CDR2 LQKENI. CDR3 size: 13 residues. The CDR3 region is CASSPPAAAEQYF. In DNA, the CDR3 is TGTGCCAGCTCACCACCCGCGGCAGCCGAGCAGTACTTC.

This clonotype was found many times. CDR3: CASSLADRTDTQYF. The CDR3 bases are TGTGCCAGCAGCTTGGCGGATCGCACAGATACGCAGTATTTT. The chain carries TRBV5-4 and TRBJ2-3; no definite D call. Looked up from germline, CDR1 is SGHNT and CDR2 is YYREEE (reference sequence). This CDR3 has 14 residues. The V and J ends lost 0 bases and 1 base respectively, with 6 bases between them.

This clonotype has at least ten counts. This chain uses TRBV20-1 with TRBJ2-7; 12 nucleotides agree with TRBD2. With 6 bases clipped from V and 2 bases from J, the junction kept 5 bases outside the gene matches. Germline values: CDR1 DFQATT, CDR2 SNEGSKA (reference sequence). This CDR3 spans 14 amino acids. The CDR3 DNA sequence: TGCAGTGCCGGACTAGCGGGGCCCGCCTACGAGCAGTACTTC. Amino acids: CSAGLAGPAYEQYF.

This clonotype showed up many times. V is TRBV29-1 and J is TRBJ1-2; D gene uncertain. Trimming pared 4 bases from V and 7 bases from J, leaving 10 bases between. The CDR3 sequence is 11 residues long. Per germline, CDR1 SQVTM and CDR2 ANQGSEA. The CDR3 nucleotides are TGCAGCGTTGTACGTGACGGTGGCTACACCTTC. Encoded protein: CSVVRDGGYTF.

This clonotype occurred many times. The chain couples TRBV4-1 to TRBJ2-7; 10 positions agree with TRBD2. CDR3 size: 16 residues. The germline V gene has CDR1 MGHRA and CDR2 YSYEKL. V trimming: 1 base; J trimming: 3 bases; junction bases outside the gene matches: 6. The CDR3 region has the DNA TGCGCCAGCAGCCAAGCGGGAGCGGGGGGGAGCTACGAGCAGTACTTC. Its translation: CASSQAGAGGSYEQYF.

This clonotype was counted ten times or more. The chain recombines TRBV29-1 with TRBJ2-5; possible D gene TRBD2, 6 bases. The CDR3 is 12 residues long. The germline V gene encodes CDR1 SQVTM and CDR2 ANQGSEA. Trimming stripped 7 bases from V and 2 bases from J, with 11 bases between. The CDR3 DNA is TGCAGCGCCGTGGGGGGACAAGAGACCCAGTACTTC. Protein: CSAVGGQETQYF.